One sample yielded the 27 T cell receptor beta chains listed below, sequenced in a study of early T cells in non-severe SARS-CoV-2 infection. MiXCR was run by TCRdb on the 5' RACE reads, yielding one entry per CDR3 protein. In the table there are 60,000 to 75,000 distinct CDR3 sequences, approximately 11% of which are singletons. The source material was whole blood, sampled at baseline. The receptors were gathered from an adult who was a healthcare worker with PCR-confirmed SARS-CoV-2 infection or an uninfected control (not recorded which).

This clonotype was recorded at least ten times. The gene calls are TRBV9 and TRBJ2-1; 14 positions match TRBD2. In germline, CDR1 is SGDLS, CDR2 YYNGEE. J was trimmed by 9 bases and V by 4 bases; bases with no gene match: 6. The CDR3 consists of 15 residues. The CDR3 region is CASSIGLAGGGEQFF. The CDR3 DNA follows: TGTGCCAGCAGCATTGGACTAGCGGGAGGAGGTGAGCAGTTCTTC.

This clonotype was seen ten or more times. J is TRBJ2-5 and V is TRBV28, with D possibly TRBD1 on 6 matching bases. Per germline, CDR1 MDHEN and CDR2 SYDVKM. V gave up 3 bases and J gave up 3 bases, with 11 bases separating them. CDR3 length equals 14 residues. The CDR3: CASSLYQGKETQYF. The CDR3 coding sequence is TGTGCCAGCAGTTTGTATCAGGGGAAAGAGACCCAGTACTTC.

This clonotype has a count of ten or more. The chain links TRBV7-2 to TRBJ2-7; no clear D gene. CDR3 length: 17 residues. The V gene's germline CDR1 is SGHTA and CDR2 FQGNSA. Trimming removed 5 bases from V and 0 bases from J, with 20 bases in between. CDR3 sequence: CASSAPLGLQYSYEQYF. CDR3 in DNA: TGTGCCAGCAGCGCCCCCCTTGGGCTACAATACTCCTACGAGCAGTACTTC.

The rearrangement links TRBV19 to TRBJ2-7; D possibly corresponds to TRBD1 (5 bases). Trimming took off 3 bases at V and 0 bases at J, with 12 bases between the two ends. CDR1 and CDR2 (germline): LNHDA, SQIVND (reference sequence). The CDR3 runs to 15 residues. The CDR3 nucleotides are TGTGCCAGTAGTATGGGGCGAACCGCCTCCTACGAGCAGTACTTC. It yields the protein CASSMGRTASYEQYF.

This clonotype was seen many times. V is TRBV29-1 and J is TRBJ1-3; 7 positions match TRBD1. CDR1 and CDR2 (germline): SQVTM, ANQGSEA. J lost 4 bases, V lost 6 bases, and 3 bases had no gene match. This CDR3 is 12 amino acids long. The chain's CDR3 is CSVRTGGNTIYF. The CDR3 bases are TGCAGCGTCCGGACAGGCGGAAACACCATATATTTT.

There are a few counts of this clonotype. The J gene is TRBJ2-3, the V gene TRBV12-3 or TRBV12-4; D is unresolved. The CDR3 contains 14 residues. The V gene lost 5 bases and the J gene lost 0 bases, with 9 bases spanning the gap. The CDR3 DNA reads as TGTGCCAGCAGTATAGGACGGAGCACAGATACGCAGTATTTT. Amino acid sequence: CASSIGRSTDTQYF.

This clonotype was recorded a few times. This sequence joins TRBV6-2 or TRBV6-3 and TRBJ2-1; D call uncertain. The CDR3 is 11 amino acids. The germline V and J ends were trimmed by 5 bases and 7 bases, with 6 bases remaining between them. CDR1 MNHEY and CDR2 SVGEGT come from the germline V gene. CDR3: CASSKKNEQFF. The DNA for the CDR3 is TGTGCCAGCAGTAAAAAGAATGAGCAGTTCTTC.

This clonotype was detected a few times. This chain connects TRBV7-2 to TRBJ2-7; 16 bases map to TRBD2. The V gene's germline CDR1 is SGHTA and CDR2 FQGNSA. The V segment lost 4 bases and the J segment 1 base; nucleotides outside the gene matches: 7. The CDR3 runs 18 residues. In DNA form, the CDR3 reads TGTGCCAGCAGCTCGCGGGGACTAGCGGGAGGGCCTTCCTACGAGCAGTACTTC. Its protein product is CASSSRGLAGGPSYEQYF.

The CDR3 sequence: CASHTRGHLGGDTIYF. In nucleotides, the CDR3 is TGTGCCAGCCATACCCGGGGACATCTCGGCGGAGACACCATATATTTT. This chain joins TRBV6-2 or TRBV6-3 and TRBJ1-3; possible D gene TRBD1, 6 bases. Trimming took 8 bases from V and 8 from J, leaving 25 bases between them. CDR1 and CDR2 from the germline V gene are MNHEY and SVGEGT. The CDR3 is made up of 16 amino acids.

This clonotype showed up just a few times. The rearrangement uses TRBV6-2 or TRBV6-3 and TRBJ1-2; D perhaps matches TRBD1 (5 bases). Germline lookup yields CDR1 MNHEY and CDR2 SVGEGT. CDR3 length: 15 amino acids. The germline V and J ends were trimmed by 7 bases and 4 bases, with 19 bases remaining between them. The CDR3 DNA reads TGTGCCAGCACAAGCTTCGGACAAGGCGGCTATGGCTACACCTTC. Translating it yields CASTSFGQGGYGYTF.

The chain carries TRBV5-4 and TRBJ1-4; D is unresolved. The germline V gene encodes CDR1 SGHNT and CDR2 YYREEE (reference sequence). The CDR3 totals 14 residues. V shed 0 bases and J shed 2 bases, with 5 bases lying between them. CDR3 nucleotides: TGTGCCAGCAGCTTGGGGAGTACTAATGAAAAACTGTTTTTT. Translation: CASSLGSTNEKLFF.

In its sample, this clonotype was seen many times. The CDR3 here is CASSLDSYEGYTF. CDR3 nucleotides: TGTGCCAGCAGCTTAGACAGCTACGAGGGCTACACCTTC. The chain recombines TRBV7-2 with TRBJ1-2; D not resolved. Germline V lookup: CDR1 SGHTA, CDR2 FQGNSA. The CDR3 length is 13 residues. V lost 1 base to trimming and J lost 8 bases, with 11 bases between them.

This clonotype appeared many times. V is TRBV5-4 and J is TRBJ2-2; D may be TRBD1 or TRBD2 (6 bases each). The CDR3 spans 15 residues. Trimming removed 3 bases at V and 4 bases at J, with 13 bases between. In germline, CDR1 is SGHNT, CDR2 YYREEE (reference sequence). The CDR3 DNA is TGTGCCAGCAGCTGGGGGGCGGGGCTCACCGGGGAGCTGTTTTTT. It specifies CASSWGAGLTGELFF.

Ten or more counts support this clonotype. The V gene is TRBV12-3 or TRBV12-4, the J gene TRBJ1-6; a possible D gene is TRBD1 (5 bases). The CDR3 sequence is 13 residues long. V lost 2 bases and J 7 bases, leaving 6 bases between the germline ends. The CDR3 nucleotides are TGTGCCAGCAGTTTACAGGGAAATTCACCCCTCCACTTT. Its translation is CASSLQGNSPLHF.

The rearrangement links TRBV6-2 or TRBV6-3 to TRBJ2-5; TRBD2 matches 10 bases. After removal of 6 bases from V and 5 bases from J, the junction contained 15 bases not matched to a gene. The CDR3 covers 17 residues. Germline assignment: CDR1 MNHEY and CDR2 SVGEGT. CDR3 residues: CASSPYLAGVLVETQYF. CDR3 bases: TGTGCCAGCAGCCCCTATCTAGCGGGAGTTTTAGTGGAGACCCAGTACTTC.

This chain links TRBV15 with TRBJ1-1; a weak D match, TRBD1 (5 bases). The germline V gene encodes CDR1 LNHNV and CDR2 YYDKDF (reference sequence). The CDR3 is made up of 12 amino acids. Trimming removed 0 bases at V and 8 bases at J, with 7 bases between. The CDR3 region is CATSRDAGEAFF. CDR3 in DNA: TGTGCCACCAGCAGAGACGCAGGGGAAGCTTTCTTT.

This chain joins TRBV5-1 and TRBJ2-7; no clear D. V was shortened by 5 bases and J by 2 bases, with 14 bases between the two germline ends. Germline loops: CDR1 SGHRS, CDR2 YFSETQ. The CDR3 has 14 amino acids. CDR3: CASSWGSSTYEQYF. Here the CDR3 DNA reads TGCGCCAGCAGTTGGGGTTCCTCGACCTACGAGCAGTACTTC.

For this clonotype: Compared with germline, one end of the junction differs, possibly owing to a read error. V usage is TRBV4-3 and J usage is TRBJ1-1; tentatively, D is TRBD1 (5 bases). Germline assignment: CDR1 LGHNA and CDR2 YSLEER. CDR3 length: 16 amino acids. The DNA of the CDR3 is TGCGCCAGCAGTCAAGGGGCAGAAAAGCTGAACACTGAAGCTTTCTTT. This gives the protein CASSQGAEKLNTEAFF.

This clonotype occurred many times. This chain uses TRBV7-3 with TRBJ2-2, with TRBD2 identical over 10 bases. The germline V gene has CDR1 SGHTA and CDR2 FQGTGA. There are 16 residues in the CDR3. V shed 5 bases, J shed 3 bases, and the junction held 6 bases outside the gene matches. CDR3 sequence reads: CASSIPGLAHTGELFF. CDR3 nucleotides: TGTGCCAGCAGCATCCCGGGACTAGCGCACACCGGGGAGCTGTTTTTT.

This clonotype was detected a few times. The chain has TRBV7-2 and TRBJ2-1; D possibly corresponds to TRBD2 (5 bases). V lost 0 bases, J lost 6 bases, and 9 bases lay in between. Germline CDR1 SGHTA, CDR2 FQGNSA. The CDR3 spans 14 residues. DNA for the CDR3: TGTGCCAGCAGCTTAGCGGCTACTAGCAATGAGCAGTTCTTC. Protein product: CASSLAATSNEQFF.

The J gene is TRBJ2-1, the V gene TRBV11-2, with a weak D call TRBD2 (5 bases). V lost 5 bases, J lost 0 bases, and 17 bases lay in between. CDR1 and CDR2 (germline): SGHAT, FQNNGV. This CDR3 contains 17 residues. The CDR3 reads CASSPASRRSSYNEQFF. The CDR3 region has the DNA TGTGCCAGCAGCCCCGCCTCCAGGAGGAGCTCCTACAATGAGCAGTTCTTC.

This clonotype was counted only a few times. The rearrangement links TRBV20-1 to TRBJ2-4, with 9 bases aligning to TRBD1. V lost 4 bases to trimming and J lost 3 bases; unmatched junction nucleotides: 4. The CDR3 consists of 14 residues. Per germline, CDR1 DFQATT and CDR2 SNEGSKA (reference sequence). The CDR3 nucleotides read TGCAGTGCTACCCCGACAGGGGGCAAAAACATTCAGTACTTC. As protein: CSATPTGGKNIQYF.

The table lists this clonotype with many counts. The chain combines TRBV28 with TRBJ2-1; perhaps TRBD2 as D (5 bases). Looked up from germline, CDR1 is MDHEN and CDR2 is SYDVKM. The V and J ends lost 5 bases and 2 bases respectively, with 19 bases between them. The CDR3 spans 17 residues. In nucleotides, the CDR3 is TGTGCCAGCAGTACCCCCCTTTTTGGGAGCCCCTACAATGAGCAGTTCTTC. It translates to CASSTPLFGSPYNEQFF.

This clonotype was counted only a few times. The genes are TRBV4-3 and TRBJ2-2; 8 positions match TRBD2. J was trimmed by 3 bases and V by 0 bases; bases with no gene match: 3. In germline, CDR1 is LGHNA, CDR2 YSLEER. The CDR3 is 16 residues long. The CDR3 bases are TGCGCCAGCAGCCAAGAGGGGACTAGGGACACCGGGGAGCTGTTTTTT. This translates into CASSQEGTRDTGELFF.

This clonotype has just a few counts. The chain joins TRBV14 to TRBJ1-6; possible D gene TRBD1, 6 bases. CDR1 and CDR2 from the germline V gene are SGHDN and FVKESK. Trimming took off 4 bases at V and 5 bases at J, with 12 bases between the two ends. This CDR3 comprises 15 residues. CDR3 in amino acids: CASSPQTGHNSPLHF. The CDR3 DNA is TGTGCCAGCAGCCCCCAGACAGGACATAATTCACCCCTCCACTTT.

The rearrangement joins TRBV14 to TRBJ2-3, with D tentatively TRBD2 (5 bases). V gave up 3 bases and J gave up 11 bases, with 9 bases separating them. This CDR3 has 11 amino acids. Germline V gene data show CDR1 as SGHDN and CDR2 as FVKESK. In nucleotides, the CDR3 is TGTGCCAGCAGCCACTCAGGAGGGCAGTATTTT. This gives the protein CASSHSGGQYF.

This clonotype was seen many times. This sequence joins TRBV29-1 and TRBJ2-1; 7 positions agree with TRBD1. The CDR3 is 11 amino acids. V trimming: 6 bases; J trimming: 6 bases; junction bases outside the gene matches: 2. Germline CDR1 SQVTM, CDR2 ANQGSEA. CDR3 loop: CSVRDSNEQFF. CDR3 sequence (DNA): TGCAGCGTCCGGGACAGCAATGAGCAGTTCTTC.